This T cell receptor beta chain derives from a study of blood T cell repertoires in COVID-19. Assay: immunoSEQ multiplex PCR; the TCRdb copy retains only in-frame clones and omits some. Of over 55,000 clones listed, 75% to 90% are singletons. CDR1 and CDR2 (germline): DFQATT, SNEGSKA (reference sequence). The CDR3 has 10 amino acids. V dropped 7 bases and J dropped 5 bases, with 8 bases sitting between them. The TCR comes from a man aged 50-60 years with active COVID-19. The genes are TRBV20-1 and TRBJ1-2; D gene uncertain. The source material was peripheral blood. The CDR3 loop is CSVFEYGYTF. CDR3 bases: TGCAGTGTTTTTGAGTATGGCTACACCTTC.